The following is a TCR beta chain sequence with its context. V lost 1 base, J lost 4 bases, and 9 bases stayed unmatched. CDR1 is SGHDN, CDR2 FVKESK, per germline. CDR3 size: 16 residues. These data belong to a study of blood T cell repertoires in COVID-19. Produced via immunoSEQ multiplex PCR; TCRdb's table is partial and in-frame only. Of about 160,000 clones listed, about four fifths are singletons. The chain carries TRBV14 and TRBJ1-2, with 7 positions matching TRBD1. The clonotype originates from a man aged 35-49 years who had recovered from COVID-19. The sample was peripheral blood. The CDR3 bases are TGTGCCAGCAGCCAAGGGGGAACAGGGGTCACCTATGGCTACACCTTC. The encoded protein is CASSQGGTGVTYGYTF.